The 16 T cell receptor beta chains below were found in one sample sequenced in a study of blood T cell repertoires in COVID-19. Assay used: immunoSEQ multiplex PCR; TCRdb lists only in-frame clones, some missing. The table has roughly 97,000 clones, about 80% seen once. Sample: peripheral blood. The source is a man aged 60 to 75 with acute or convalescent COVID-19.

This clone occurred once. The CDR3: CASSLGTSRAFNYGYTF. The CDR3 DNA reads as TGTGCCAGCAGCTTGGGAACCTCCAGGGCTTTTAACTATGGCTACACCTTC. V and J are TRBV5-4 and TRBJ1-2, with D possibly being TRBD1 (5 bases). The CDR3 length is 17 residues. Trimming left V 0 bases short and J 1 base short, with 16 bases between. Germline V lookup: CDR1 SGHNT, CDR2 YYREEE (reference sequence).

The V gene is TRBV15, the J gene TRBJ1-3; no firm D call. The CDR3 is 15 residues long. The germline gives CDR1 LNHNV, CDR2 YYDKDF (reference sequence). V was cut by 4 bases and J by 4 bases, with 14 bases left in between. The CDR3 nucleotides read TGTGCCACCAGCACCTTCCAGGCATCAGGAAACACCATATATTTT. This sequence encodes CATSTFQASGNTIYF.

This rearrangement joins TRBV18 to TRBJ1-1; 9 nucleotides agree with TRBD1. Germline values: CDR1 KGHSH, CDR2 LQKENI. The CDR3 runs 11 residues. V lost 8 bases, J lost 9 bases, and 4 bases stayed unmatched. In DNA, the CDR3 is TGTGCCAGCACACAGGGGGCTCAAGCTTTCTTT. This translates into CASTQGAQAFF.

The chain joins TRBV11-2 to TRBJ2-1; tentatively, D is TRBD2 (5 bases). The CDR3 length is 16 residues. V lost 2 bases to trimming and J lost 6 bases, with 17 bases between them. Per germline, CDR1 SGHAT and CDR2 FQNNGV. Here the CDR3 reads CASSLSRGMAFNEQFF. The CDR3 DNA is TGTGCCAGCAGCTTAAGTCGGGGAATGGCCTTCAATGAGCAGTTCTTC.

This sequence joins TRBV5-1 and TRBJ2-2, with 7 positions matching TRBD2. The CDR3 runs 16 residues. CDR1 and CDR2 from the germline V gene are SGHRS and YFSETQ. V lost 2 bases to trimming and J lost 6 bases; unmatched junction nucleotides: 10. The CDR3 here is CASSLSGTTRPGELFF. The CDR3 DNA reads TGCGCCAGCAGCTTATCCGGGACTACTCGACCCGGGGAGCTGTTTTTT.

This clone appeared a few times. The chain carries TRBV19 and TRBJ1-1; D gene unclear. CDR3 length: 13 amino acids. Trimming cost V 4 bases and J 4 bases, with 10 bases left between them. Looked up from germline, CDR1 is LNHDA and CDR2 is SQIVND (reference sequence). CDR3: CASSKRGLTEAFF. The CDR3 DNA sequence: TGTGCCAGTAGTAAAAGAGGGCTCACTGAAGCTTTCTTT.

The chain links TRBV3-1 (or the pseudogene TRBV3-2) to TRBJ2-3, with 9 bases that match TRBD2. There are 18 residues in the CDR3. In germline, CDR1 is LGHDT, CDR2 YNNKEL (reference sequence). With V trimmed by 0 bases and J by 0 bases, 7 bases remained unmatched. In DNA, the CDR3 is TGTGCCAGCAGCCAAGAGGGGGCGGGAGGGCCGAGCACAGATACGCAGTATTTT. This gives the protein CASSQEGAGGPSTDTQYF.

The V gene is TRBV27, the J gene TRBJ1-1, with D uncertain. Germline V gene sequence: CDR1 MNHEY, CDR2 SMNVEV (reference sequence). This CDR3 has 13 residues. The V gene lost 5 bases and the J gene lost 5 bases, with 12 bases spanning the gap. The CDR3 sequence: CASSNPRQTEAFF. The CDR3 bases are TGTGCCAGCAGTAACCCTAGGCAGACTGAAGCTTTCTTT.

The chain links TRBV5-5 to TRBJ1-5; TRBD1 might be the D (6 bases). Per germline, CDR1 SGHKS and CDR2 YYEKEE (reference sequence). The germline V and J ends were trimmed by 2 bases and 3 bases, with 9 bases remaining between them. The CDR3 length is 14 residues. This CDR3 is CASSFRDTNQPQHF. In DNA, the CDR3 is TGTGCCAGCAGCTTTAGGGACACCAATCAGCCCCAGCATTTT.

The chain carries TRBV5-1 and TRBJ2-7; 10 nucleotides line up with TRBD1. CDR1 SGHRS and CDR2 YFSETQ come from the germline V gene. Unmatched junction bases numbered 8, after V lost 3 bases and J lost 5 bases. The CDR3 contains 15 residues. The CDR3 reads CASSSRGDRGHEQYF. The CDR3 DNA follows: TGCGCCAGCAGCTCCAGAGGGGACAGGGGTCACGAGCAGTACTTC.

The chain recombines TRBV9 with TRBJ2-1, with a tentative D call TRBD2 (6 bases). V lost 3 bases, J lost 9 bases, and 22 bases lay in between. Germline V gives CDR1 SGDLS, CDR2 YYNGEE. The CDR3 has 16 residues. In nucleotides, the CDR3 is TGTGCCAGCAGCGACAGTTACCTTCATAGCGGTATTGAGCAGTTCTTC. Its translation: CASSDSYLHSGIEQFF.

This chain links TRBV2 with TRBJ2-3; possible D gene TRBD1, 5 bases. CDR3 size: 13 residues. V was pared by 6 bases and J by 2 bases, with 9 bases between. CDR1 and CDR2 from the germline V gene are SNHLY and FYNNEI. The CDR3 bases are TGTGCCAGCAGACAGGAGATCACAGATACGCAGTATTTT. This sequence encodes CASRQEITDTQYF.

The chain carries TRBV18 and TRBJ2-3, with TRBD2 identical over 11 bases. The CDR3 sequence is 17 residues long. Germline trimming cut 4 bases from V and 2 bases from J; bases unmatched to any gene: 8. CDR1 is KGHSH and CDR2 is LQKENI in the germline V gene. CDR3 in amino acids: CASSQYSGRAYTDTQYF. CDR3 in DNA: TGTGCCAGCTCACAATATAGCGGGAGGGCCTACACAGATACGCAGTATTTT.

This clone was counted once. V gene TRBV9 combines with J gene TRBJ2-3, with D tentatively TRBD2 (5 bases). The CDR3 is made up of 15 amino acids. V lost 0 bases and J 5 bases, leaving 13 bases between the germline ends. Germline V gives CDR1 SGDLS, CDR2 YYNGEE. CDR3 in DNA: TGTGCCAGCAGCGTAGCTCCGGAGGTCGGAGATACGCAGTATTTT. This codes for CASSVAPEVGDTQYF.

This chain connects TRBV19 to TRBJ1-1; perhaps TRBD1 as D (6 bases). Germline CDR1 and CDR2: LNHDA and SQIVND (reference sequence). The CDR3 has 13 amino acids. Trimming took off 5 bases at V and 5 bases at J, with 12 bases between the two ends. Here the CDR3 reads CASSGQRETEAFF. In DNA, the CDR3 is TGTGCCAGTAGTGGACAGAGAGAAACTGAAGCTTTCTTT.

CDR3 nucleotide sequence: TGTGCCAGCTCACCCACCGGGCTAGCGGGAGGACTCTACAATGAGCAGTTCTTC. Protein product: CASSPTGLAGGLYNEQFF. The chain links TRBV18 to TRBJ2-1; 11 bases line up with TRBD2. V dropped 3 bases and J dropped 3; count of bases not matched to a gene: 10. The CDR3 runs to 18 residues. Germline CDR1 KGHSH, CDR2 LQKENI.